These 12 T cell receptor beta chains came from one sample sequenced in a study of regulatory T cells in long-lasting Graves disease (dated by TCRdb to the early 2020s). Libraries were constructed by multiplex PCR. The listed sequencing device is Illumina HiSeq 4000. iRepertoire HTBI primers and Arm-PCR amplification of CDR3 regions were used to construct TCR beta libraries. TCRdb reprocessing: public reads trimmed at Q25 with fastp, clones called with MiXCR, in-frame beta chains kept. Entries that share a CDR3 protein sequence are merged under the most common genes and DNA. For this sample the table gives a few hundred thousand distinct CDR3 sequences, of which roughly 14% were detected only once. The ten largest clones take up 8% to 10% of the sample. The time point label here, explained by the study, means: newly diagnosed GD, antithyroid drugs for less than 3 months. For both TCR sequencing and RNA sequencing, RNA was extracted from PBMCs in TRIzol.

Another study also made use of these data, one on T cells in Graves' hyperthyroidism and ophthalmopathy.

This specimen was peripheral blood mononuclear cells (PBMCs), taken at new diagnosis, from a patient treated with antithyroid drugs. Every receptor here comes from a man aged 25-45 years with Graves disease. Donor details come from another sample of the same person, matched by shared clones.

In this sample, this clonotype turned up many times. The chain employs TRBV27 and TRBJ2-5; a possible D gene is TRBD2 (6 bases). Germline V gives CDR1 MNHEY, CDR2 SMNVEV (reference sequence). This CDR3 has 12 amino acids. Between the trimmed V and J ends, which lost 8 bases and 5 bases, there was a span of 12 bases. The chain's CDR3 is CASGGLGETQYF. CDR3 DNA: TGTGCCAGCGGGGGGTTAGGGGAGACCCAGTACTTC.

As to this clonotype: A much larger clonotype is one base distant, so this may be a read error. V and J are TRBV2 and TRBJ2-2; weak D call: TRBD2 (5 bases). Trimming shortened V by 7 bases and J by 1 base, and 16 bases separated the two germline ends. The germline CDR1 and CDR2 sequences are SNHLY and FYNNEI. CDR3 length: 16 amino acids. The CDR3 DNA sequence: TGTGCCAGCACATCCCCCCGTGGGAGGAACACCGGGGAGCTGTTTTTT. Its translation: CASTSPRGRNTGELFF.

This clonotype was recorded at least ten times. This chain's CDR3 is CAWSGSSNEQFF. CDR3 nucleotide sequence: TGTGCCTGGAGTGGTAGTTCGAATGAGCAGTTCTTC. The V and J genes are TRBV30 and TRBJ2-1; no clear D. Per the germline V gene, CDR1 is GTSNPN and CDR2 is SVGIG (reference sequence). Trimming left V 1 base short and J 7 bases short, with 8 bases between. The CDR3 loop spans 12 amino acids.

There are a few counts of this clonotype. This chain joins TRBV18 and TRBJ2-7; 8 bases match TRBD2. This CDR3 has 15 residues. The germline gives CDR1 KGHSH, CDR2 LQKENI. Trimming at V came to 6 bases and at J to 5 bases, leaving 12 bases not matched to a gene. CDR3 sequence reads: CASSLAGPRMHEQYF. The CDR3 DNA reads TGTGCCAGCTCCCTAGCGGGCCCAAGGATGCACGAGCAGTACTTC.

This clonotype was picked up many times. This rearrangement joins TRBV7-2 to TRBJ2-5; no reliable D call. Germline-derived CDR1 and CDR2 are SGHTA and FQGNSA. The CDR3 extends over 11 amino acids. The V end lost 7 bases, the J end lost 5 bases, and 8 bases lay between the germline ends. The CDR3, as DNA: TGTGCCAGCACCAAAGGGGAGACCCAGTACTTC. This codes for CASTKGETQYF.

The J gene is TRBJ2-7, the V gene TRBV20-1; weak D call: TRBD2 (5 bases). Germline CDR1 reads DFQATT; CDR2 reads SNEGSKA (reference sequence). V was clipped by 0 bases and J by 4 bases, with 16 bases between them. This CDR3 spans 15 amino acids. In DNA form, the CDR3 reads TGCAGTGCTAGAGATCCCCGGTTCCCGGGGTACGAGCAGTACTTC. Translated, it gives CSARDPRFPGYEQYF.

This clonotype showed up many times. This chain connects TRBV12-3 or TRBV12-4 to TRBJ2-2, with TRBD2 as a possible D gene (6 bases). The CDR3 has 15 amino acids. V lost 6 bases to trimming and J lost 1 base, with 12 bases between them. CDR3 in DNA: TGTGCCAGCAGCTACCGTAGCGGGAACACCGGGGAGCTGTTTTTT. This gives the protein CASSYRSGNTGELFF.

This clonotype was seen at least ten times. The genes are TRBV12-3 or TRBV12-4 and TRBJ1-1; D is undetermined. This CDR3 contains 15 residues. V was cut by 7 bases and J by 1 base, with 16 bases left in between. In DNA form, the CDR3 reads TGTGCCAGCACCCTCCTAGAGGGAGGGAACACTGAAGCTTTCTTT. It translates to CASTLLEGGNTEAFF.

CDR3 loop: CATDTGPGEQFF. CDR3 bases: TGTGCCACTGATACAGGGCCGGGGGAGCAGTTCTTC. V gene TRBV10-3 combines with J gene TRBJ2-1, with a possible D match to TRBD1 (6 bases). The CDR3 runs 12 residues. The V gene's germline CDR1 is ENHRY and CDR2 SYGVKD. Trimming cost V 10 bases and J 10 bases, with 17 bases left between them.

This chain links TRBV20-1 with TRBJ1-5; TRBD1 is a possible D gene (5 bases). Germline-derived CDR1 and CDR2 are DFQATT and SNEGSKA (reference sequence). Trimming stripped 0 bases from V and 2 bases from J, with 11 bases between. CDR3 length: 15 residues. Written as DNA, the CDR3 is TGCAGTGCTAGAGATTTTGGGGGGGGCAATCAGCCCCAGCATTTT. It yields the protein CSARDFGGGNQPQHF.

This clonotype was observed at least ten times. The rearrangement joins TRBV11-2 to TRBJ2-1; TRBD2 aligns across 11 bases. V was clipped by 5 bases and J by 7 bases; unmatched bases: 10. This CDR3 has 16 amino acids. In germline, CDR1 is SGHAT, CDR2 FQNNGV. CDR3 DNA sequence: TGTGCCAGCAGCCTTCAACTAGCGGGAGCGAAAAATGAGCAGTTCTTC. Its protein product is CASSLQLAGAKNEQFF.

The chain links TRBV20-1 to TRBJ1-1; TRBD1 aligns across 7 bases. Looked up from germline, CDR1 is DFQATT and CDR2 is SNEGSKA (reference sequence). V gave up 6 bases and J gave up 2 bases; unmatched junction bases: 6. CDR3 length: 13 residues. The CDR3 nucleotides read TGCAGTGCCCTGACAGGGCCTAACACTGAAGCTTTCTTT. Its protein is CSALTGPNTEAFF.